These 26 T cell receptor beta chains share one sample of origin, sequenced in a study of cytomegalovirus exposure and HLA in healthy donors. Both 60 Vbeta primers and 13 Jbeta primers went into the PCR. Sequencing was performed with immunoSEQ multiplex PCR; in TCRdb, only in-frame clones are kept and a portion is missing. Seen here are 200,000 to 250,000 clones, over 60% observed once, and the top ten hold 1.5% to 2%. Sequencing used PBMCs. Receptors were obtained from a man between 18 and 29 years old in good health and CMV-seronegative.

The rearrangement uses TRBV19 and TRBJ2-7, with D perhaps matching TRBD1 (6 bases). The CDR3 loop spans 15 amino acids. Looked up from germline, CDR1 is LNHDA and CDR2 is SQIVND (reference sequence). The V and J ends lost 3 bases and 1 base respectively, with 13 bases between them. CDR3 amino acids: CASSIEEDSSYEQYF. DNA of the CDR3: TGTGCCAGTAGTATTGAGGAGGACAGTTCCTACGAGCAGTACTTC.

This sequence joins TRBV7-8 and TRBJ1-4; D not certain. Deletions cut 3 bases from V and 3 bases from J, with 11 bases between. Germline assignment: CDR1 SGHVS and CDR2 FQNEAQ. CDR3 size: 15 residues. The chain's CDR3 is CASSFERLPNEKLFF. The CDR3 DNA is TGTGCCAGCAGCTTCGAGAGGTTGCCTAATGAAAAACTGTTTTTT. The complete variable domain, with remaining parts taken from reference TRBV7-8 and TRBJ1-4, reads GAGVSQSPRYKVAKRGQDVALRCDPISGHVSLFWYQQALGQGPEFLTYFQNEAQLDKSGLPSDRFFAERPEGSVSTLKIQRTQQEDSAVYLCASSFERLPNEKLFFGSGTQLSVL.

V gene TRBV25-1 combines with J gene TRBJ1-2, with TRBD1 as a possible D gene (5 bases). V was clipped by 2 bases and J by 6 bases, with 13 bases between them. The germline V gene encodes CDR1 MGHDK and CDR2 SYGVNS. The length of the CDR3 is 14 residues. CDR3 sequence: CASSEDPGIHGYTF. The CDR3 DNA sequence: TGTGCCAGCAGTGAAGACCCAGGGATCCATGGCTACACCTTC.

This clone is a singleton in its sample. V usage is TRBV18 and J usage is TRBJ2-5; D might be TRBD1 (6 bases). The CDR3 has 14 amino acids. With 3 bases removed from V and 5 bases from J, the gap between germline ends came to 13 bases. The germline CDR1 and CDR2 sequences are KGHSH and LQKENI. DNA of the CDR3: TGTGCCAGCTCACCTGTTGGGGGCCGGGAGACCCAGTACTTC. This sequence encodes CASSPVGGRETQYF.

The J gene is TRBJ1-5, the V gene TRBV27, with 11 bases fitting TRBD1. The germline V gene has CDR1 MNHEY and CDR2 SMNVEV (reference sequence). The CDR3 contains 18 residues. Unmatched junction bases numbered 17, after V lost 7 bases and J lost 6 bases. The CDR3 loop is CASTPSRGQGELSQPQHF. In DNA, the CDR3 is TGTGCCAGCACCCCCTCTCGGGGACAGGGGGAATTATCTCAGCCCCAGCATTTT.

The rearrangement links TRBV7-2 to TRBJ2-5, with a possible D match to TRBD2 (5 bases). Trimming removed 1 base at V and 1 base at J, with 13 bases between. The CDR3 is 16 amino acids. In germline, CDR1 is SGHTA, CDR2 FQGNSA. This chain's CDR3 is CASSLGVGVIQETQYF. DNA for the CDR3: TGTGCCAGCAGCTTAGGGGTGGGAGTTATCCAAGAGACCCAGTACTTC.

V gene TRBV6-1 combines with J gene TRBJ2-1; no clear D gene. CDR1 and CDR2 from the germline V gene are MNHNS and SASEGT. Between the trimmed V and J ends, which lost 3 bases and 4 bases, there was a span of 7 bases. The CDR3 contains 13 residues. The CDR3 protein is CASSDDLYNEQFF. CDR3 in DNA: TGTGCCAGCAGTGATGACTTATACAATGAGCAGTTCTTC.

The chain combines TRBV30 with TRBJ2-1; 11 nucleotides align to TRBD2. After removal of 0 bases from V and 9 bases from J, the junction contained 4 bases not matched to a gene. The CDR3 has 14 residues. Germline V CDR1 and CDR2: GTSNPN, SVGIG (reference sequence). In DNA, the CDR3 is TGTGCCTGGAGTGTGATAGCGGGGGGGGGTGAGCAGTTCTTC. Translating it yields CAWSVIAGGGEQFF.

In DNA form, the CDR3 reads TGTGCCAGTAGTGCCAAGGGGGTTATCTCTGGGGCCAACGTCCTGACTTTC. It codes for CASSAKGVISGANVLTF. The V and J genes are TRBV19 and TRBJ2-6; D may be TRBD1 (6 bases). Trimming took off 5 bases at V and 0 bases at J, with 14 bases between the two ends. The germline CDR1 and CDR2 sequences are LNHDA and SQIVND (reference sequence). The CDR3 is 17 amino acids.

The CDR3 region is CASSGGTAGKNIQYF. DNA for the CDR3: TGTGCCAGTAGTGGAGGGACGGCCGGTAAAAACATTCAGTACTTC. This chain joins TRBV19 and TRBJ2-4, with D maybe TRBD2 (6 bases). The CDR3 sequence is 15 residues long. Looked up from germline, CDR1 is LNHDA and CDR2 is SQIVND (reference sequence). V was pared by 5 bases and J by 4 bases, with 15 bases between.

V and J are TRBV5-6 and TRBJ1-1; the match to TRBD1 covers 7 bases. The CDR3 spans 15 residues. Germline assignment: CDR1 SGHDT and CDR2 YYEEEE. The V gene end was trimmed by 4 bases and the J gene end by 5 bases; junction bases not matched to a gene: 11. CDR3 amino acids: CASSKLTGIITEAFF. CDR3 coding DNA: TGTGCCAGCAGCAAATTGACAGGGATTATAACTGAAGCTTTCTTT.

The rearrangement uses TRBV27 and TRBJ2-5; 13 bases align to TRBD2. The assigned J gene may be wrong: the sequence end matches TRBJ2-7 better. The CDR3 length is 15 residues. Germline loops: CDR1 MNHEY, CDR2 SMNVEV (reference sequence). In DNA form, the CDR3 reads TGTGCCAGCAGTCCCGGGACTAGCGGGACCCACGAGCAGTACTTC. This codes for CASSPGTSGTHEQYF.

This rearrangement joins TRBV23-1 to TRBJ1-6; 7 nucleotides match TRBD1. TRBV23-1 is an ORF, with its function uncertain. CDR3 length equals 16 residues. The ends lost 0 bases at V and 8 bases at J; junction bases unmatched: 7. The CDR3 DNA reads as TGCGCCAGCAGTCAATCGAGAGGGACAGAGTATTCACCCCTCCACTTT. Its translation: CASSQSRGTEYSPLHF.

The sample holds one count of this clone. The chain joins TRBV27 to TRBJ2-7; 7 bases match TRBD2. The germline V gene has CDR1 MNHEY and CDR2 SMNVEV (reference sequence). The CDR3 totals 16 residues. Trimming at V came to 5 bases and at J to 0 bases, leaving 10 bases not matched to a gene. For the CDR3, the DNA is TGTGCCAGCAGTCCACAAACTAGCGCTTACTCCTACGAGCAGTACTTC. Translation: CASSPQTSAYSYEQYF.

The chain couples TRBV4-3 to TRBJ2-7; 7 nucleotides match TRBD1. This CDR3 is 15 amino acids long. Germline CDR1 reads LGHNA; CDR2 reads YSLEER. V was clipped by 0 bases and J by 5 bases; unmatched bases: 7. The CDR3 reads CASSQETGFLNEQYF. The CDR3 nucleotides read TGCGCCAGCAGCCAAGAGACAGGGTTTCTGAACGAGCAGTACTTC.

This clone has a handful of counts. This chain uses TRBV14 with TRBJ2-7; TRBD2 matches at 8 bases. This CDR3 region has 17 residues. The V and J ends lost 3 bases and 2 bases, in that order; junction bases with no gene match: 12. CDR1 is SGHDN and CDR2 is FVKESK in the germline V gene. The chain's CDR3 is CASSQGIIAGRAYEQYF. Written as DNA, the CDR3 is TGTGCCAGCAGCCAGGGGATTATAGCGGGAAGAGCCTACGAGCAGTACTTC.

This clone showed up just a few times. The chain couples TRBV5-1 to TRBJ2-1, with TRBD2 as a possible D gene (5 bases). Germline CDR1 is SGHRS and CDR2 is YFSETQ. V lost 1 base and J lost 8, with 13 bases in between. The CDR3 is made up of 14 amino acids. Written as DNA, the CDR3 is TGCGCCAGCAGCTTGACTAGAATAGTCGATGAGCAGTTCTTC. The encoded protein is CASSLTRIVDEQFF. Looking up the rest from reference TRBV5-1 and TRBJ2-1 gives the full variable domain: KAGVTQTPRYLIKTRGQQVTLSCSPISGHRSVSWYQQTPGQGLQFLFEYFSETQRNKGNFPGRFSGRQFSNSRSEMNVSTLELGDSALYLCASSLTRIVDEQFFGPGTRLTVL.

The sample holds a few counts of this clone. This chain links TRBV6-5 with TRBJ2-2; TRBD1 matches at 8 bases. The CDR3 has 15 residues. In germline, CDR1 is MNHEY, CDR2 SVGAGI. Trimming removed 6 bases from V and 7 bases from J; junction bases left unmatched: 10. The CDR3 protein is CASSFTGGRSGELFF. The CDR3 bases are TGTGCCAGCAGCTTCACAGGGGGAAGAAGCGGGGAGCTGTTTTTT.

The rearrangement uses TRBV19 and TRBJ1-5, with a possible D match to TRBD1 (6 bases). V was shortened by 6 bases and J by 7 bases, with 16 bases between the two germline ends. The CDR3 covers 14 residues. Germline CDR1 reads LNHDA; CDR2 reads SQIVND (reference sequence). CDR3 residues: CASRLRQAGQPQHF. In DNA, the CDR3 is TGTGCCAGTAGGCTACGACAGGCCGGGCAGCCCCAGCATTTT.

V and J are TRBV30 and TRBJ1-1; tentative D call: TRBD1 (5 bases). Germline V CDR1 and CDR2: GTSNPN, SVGIG (reference sequence). The V end lost 0 bases, the J end lost 4 bases, and 12 bases lay between the germline ends. This CDR3 has 14 amino acids. The CDR3 DNA follows: TGTGCCTGGAGTGTGGGGGGAAGGGTCACTGAAGCTTTCTTT. Translated, it gives CAWSVGGRVTEAFF.

V is TRBV18 and J is TRBJ1-5; D is perhaps TRBD1 (5 bases). V was cut by 5 bases and J by 4 bases, with 9 bases left in between. The V gene's germline CDR1 is KGHSH and CDR2 LQKENI. CDR3 length: 13 residues. The CDR3: CASSSTDNQPQHF. The CDR3 DNA follows: TGTGCCAGCTCATCGACAGATAATCAGCCCCAGCATTTT.

V usage is TRBV28 and J usage is TRBJ2-2; D possibly corresponds to TRBD2 (5 bases). CDR3 length equals 16 residues. Trimming pared 5 bases from V and 4 bases from J, leaving 17 bases between. Germline-derived CDR1 and CDR2 are MDHEN and SYDVKM. The CDR3 region has the DNA TGTGCCAGCAGTCCTCCGGGATTTGGTGGCACCGGGGAGCTGTTTTTT. As protein: CASSPPGFGGTGELFF. Full variable domain (rest looked up from reference TRBV28 and TRBJ2-2): DVKVTQSSRYLVKRTGEKVFLECVQDMDHENMFWYRQDPGLGLRLIYFSYDVKMKEKGDIPEGYSVSREKKERFSLILESASTNQTSMYLCASSPPGFGGTGELFFGEGSRLTVL.

This chain links TRBV15 with TRBJ1-4; TRBD1 matches at 9 bases. Germline CDR1 and CDR2: LNHNV and YYDKDF (reference sequence). CDR3 length equals 15 residues. V lost 6 bases, J lost 8 bases, and 10 bases stayed unmatched. The CDR3 here is CATRKGQGGPEKLFF. For the CDR3, the DNA is TGTGCCACCAGAAAGGGACAGGGCGGTCCGGAAAAACTGTTTTTT.

The chain uses TRBV28 and TRBJ2-7; TRBD1 aligns across 8 bases. Germline trimming cut 9 bases from V and 7 bases from J; bases unmatched to any gene: 17. The CDR3 totals 15 residues. Looked up from germline, CDR1 is MDHEN and CDR2 is SYDVKM. The chain's CDR3 is CASQFPGQGLKEQYF. CDR3 nucleotide sequence: TGTGCCAGTCAGTTCCCCGGACAGGGTCTAAAGGAGCAGTACTTC.

The gene calls are TRBV4-1 and TRBJ2-1; TRBD1 matches at 8 bases. The CDR3 consists of 15 residues. V gave up 1 base and J gave up 9 bases; unmatched junction bases: 8. The germline CDR1 and CDR2 sequences are MGHRA and YSYEKL. The CDR3 is CASSQGSGGLGEQFF. CDR3 DNA: TGCGCCAGCAGCCAAGGGTCAGGGGGCTTAGGTGAGCAGTTCTTC.

This clone came up a few times. The chain recombines TRBV28 with TRBJ2-5, with D tentatively TRBD2 (7 bases). Gene TRBJ2-7 matches the end of the DNA better, so the J call may be wrong. Per germline, CDR1 MDHEN and CDR2 SYDVKM. The CDR3 sequence is 15 residues long. The CDR3, as DNA: TGTGCCAGCAGCGACGCGGGGGCGAGCTCCTACGAGCAGTACTTC. It codes for CASSDAGASSYEQYF.